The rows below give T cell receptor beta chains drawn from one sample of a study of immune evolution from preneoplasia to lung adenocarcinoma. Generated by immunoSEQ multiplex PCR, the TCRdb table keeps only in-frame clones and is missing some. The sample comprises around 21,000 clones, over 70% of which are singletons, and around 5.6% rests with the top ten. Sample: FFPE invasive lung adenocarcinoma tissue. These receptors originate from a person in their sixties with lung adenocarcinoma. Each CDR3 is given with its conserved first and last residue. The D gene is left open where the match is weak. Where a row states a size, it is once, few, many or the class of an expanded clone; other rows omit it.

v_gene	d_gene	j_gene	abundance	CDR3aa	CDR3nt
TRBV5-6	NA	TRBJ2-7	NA	CASSLAGEQYF	TGTGCCAGCAGCTTGGCCGGCGAGCAGTACTTC
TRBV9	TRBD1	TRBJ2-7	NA	CASSPSGTGSYEQYF	TGTGCCAGCAGCCCGTCAGGGACAGGCTCCTACGAGCAGTACTTC
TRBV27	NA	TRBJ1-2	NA	CASSFWGARGGYTF	TGTGCCAGCAGTTTCTGGGGGGCGAGAGGTGGCTACACCTTC
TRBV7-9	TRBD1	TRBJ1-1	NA	CASSLQGQGRTEAFF	TGTGCCAGCAGCTTACAGGGACAGGGGCGGACTGAAGCTTTCTTT
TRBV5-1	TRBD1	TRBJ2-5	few	CASSTGQGLETQYF	TGCGCCAGCAGCACGGGACAGGGGCTGGAGACCCAGTACTTC
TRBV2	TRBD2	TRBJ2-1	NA	CARSGGRAGGDEQFF	TGTGCCAGGTCAGGCGGGAGGGCTGGGGGCGATGAGCAGTTCTTC
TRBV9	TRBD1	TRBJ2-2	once	CASSYTGDSFGGELFF	TGTGCCAGCAGCTACACCGGGGACAGTTTTGGCGGGGAGCTGTTTTTT
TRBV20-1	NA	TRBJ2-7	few	CSARGGYEQYF	TGCAGTGCTAGAGGGGGCTACGAGCAGTACTTC
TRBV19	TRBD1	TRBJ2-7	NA	CASSIKEGTGVEQYF	TGTGCCAGTAGTATAAAGGAGGGGACAGGGGTCGAGCAGTACTTC
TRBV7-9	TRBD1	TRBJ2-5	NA	CASSSDRVIPETQYF	TGTGCCAGCAGCTCAGACAGGGTGATACCAGAGACCCAGTACTTC
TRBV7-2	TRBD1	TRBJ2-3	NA	CASSPRQGRTDTQYF	TGTGCCAGCAGCCCGAGACAGGGTCGTACAGATACGCAGTATTTT
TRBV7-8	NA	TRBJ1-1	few	CASSLVGQGSTEAFF	TGTGCCAGCAGCTTAGTGGGGCAGGGCAGCACTGAAGCTTTCTTT
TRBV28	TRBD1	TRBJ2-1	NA	CASSLWGDSESGGQFF	TGTGCCAGCAGTTTATGGGGGGACAGCGAGTCCGGCGGGCAGTTCTTC
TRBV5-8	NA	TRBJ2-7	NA	CASSTGRYYEQYF	TGTGCCAGCAGCACGGGCCGATATTACGAGCAGTACTTC
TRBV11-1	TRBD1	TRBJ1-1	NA	CASIVSGGALNTEAFF	TGTGCCAGCATCGTATCAGGGGGCGCGTTGAACACTGAAGCTTTCTTT
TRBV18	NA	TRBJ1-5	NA	CASSPGTNQPQHF	TGTGCCAGCTCACCAGGGACAAACCAGCCCCAGCATTTT
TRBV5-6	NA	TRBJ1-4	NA	CASTTRRDATNEKLFF	TGTGCCAGCACCACTCGACGGGACGCAACTAATGAAAAACTGTTTTTT
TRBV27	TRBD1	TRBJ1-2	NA	CASSPMETGTNYGYTF	TGTGCCAGCAGCCCAATGGAGACAGGGACCAACTATGGCTACACCTTC
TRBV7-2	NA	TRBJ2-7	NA	CASSSTYEQYF	TGTGCCAGCAGCTCCACCTACGAGCAGTACTTC
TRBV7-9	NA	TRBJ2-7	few	CASRLTPDSPYEQYF	TGTGCCAGCAGATTAACACCCGACAGTCCCTACGAGCAGTACTTC
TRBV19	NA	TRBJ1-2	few	CASSMGWDGYTF	TGTGCCAGTAGTATGGGATGGGATGGCTACACCTTC
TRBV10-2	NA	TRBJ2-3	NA	CASSSGLTENTQYF	TGCGCCAGCAGTTCGGGACTCACCGAGAATACGCAGTATTTT
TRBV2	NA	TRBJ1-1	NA	CAAFPGPLWTEAFF	TGTGCCGCCTTCCCGGGGCCTTTGTGGACTGAAGCTTTCTTT
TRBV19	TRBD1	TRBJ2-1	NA	CASTPGQGNEQFF	TGTGCCAGTACCCCAGGACAGGGTAATGAGCAGTTCTTC
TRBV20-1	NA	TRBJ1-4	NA	CSVGLREKLFF	TGCAGTGTTGGACTGAGAGAAAAACTGTTTTTT
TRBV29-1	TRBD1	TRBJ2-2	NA	CSVSTGPDTGELFF	TGCAGCGTGTCGACAGGGCCTGACACCGGGGAGCTGTTTTTT
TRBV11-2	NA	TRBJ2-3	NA	CASSLNPGARTDTQYF	TGTGCCAGCAGCTTAAATCCGGGAGCCCGCACAGATACGCAGTATTTT
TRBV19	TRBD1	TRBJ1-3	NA	CASTVTPGQGATIYF	TGTGCCAGTACCGTAACGCCGGGACAGGGGGCCACCATATATTTT
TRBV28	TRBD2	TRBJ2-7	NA	CASSLRPSGLAGGKEQYF	TGTGCCAGCAGTTTAAGGCCCTCCGGACTAGCGGGGGGAAAGGAGCAGTACTTC
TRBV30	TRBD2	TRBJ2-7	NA	CAWRGAGVAYEQYF	TGTGCCTGGAGAGGAGCGGGAGTTGCGTACGAGCAGTACTTC
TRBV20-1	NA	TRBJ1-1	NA	CSTRSITEAFF	TGCAGTACTAGAAGTATCACTGAAGCTTTCTTT
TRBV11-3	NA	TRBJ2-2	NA	CASSLDDRDITGELFF	TGTGCCAGCAGCTTAGATGACCGGGACATCACCGGGGAGCTGTTTTTT
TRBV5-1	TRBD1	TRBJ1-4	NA	CASSLGGTGEEKLFF	TGCGCCAGCAGCTTGGGGGGGACAGGGGAGGAAAAACTGTTTTTT
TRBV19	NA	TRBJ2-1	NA	CASSMSEGAYNEQFF	TGTGCCAGTAGTATGTCAGAGGGGGCCTACAATGAGCAGTTCTTC
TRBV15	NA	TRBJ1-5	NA	CATSRDRKNNQPQHF	TGTGCCACCAGCAGAGATCGAAAGAACAATCAGCCCCAGCATTTT
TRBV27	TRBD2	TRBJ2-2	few	CASRLAGVDTGELFF	TGTGCCAGCAGACTAGCGGGAGTTGACACCGGGGAGCTGTTTTTT
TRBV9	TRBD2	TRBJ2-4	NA	CASSATGGRAKNIQYF	TGTGCCAGCAGCGCCACGGGGGGGAGAGCCAAAAACATTCAGTACTTC
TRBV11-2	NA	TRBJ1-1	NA	CASSSQGTPGAEAFF	TGTGCCAGCAGCTCGCAGGGGACGCCGGGGGCTGAAGCTTTCTTT
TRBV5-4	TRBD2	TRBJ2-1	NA	CASTRSPLLAAAYNEQFF	TGTGCCAGCACCCGCAGCCCTTTACTAGCGGCCGCCTACAATGAGCAGTTCTTC
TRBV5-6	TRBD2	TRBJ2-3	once	CASSGVGGRADTQYF	TGTGCCAGCAGCGGCGTTGGGGGGAGGGCAGATACGCAGTATTTT
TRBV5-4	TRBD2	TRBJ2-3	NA	CASSLVASGEGDTQYF	TGTGCCAGCAGCTTGGTTGCTAGCGGAGAGGGTGATACGCAGTATTTT
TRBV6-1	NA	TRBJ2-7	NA	CASSERVGKQYF	TGTGCCAGCAGTGAAAGGGTAGGGAAGCAGTACTTC
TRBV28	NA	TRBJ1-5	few	CASNGPEQPQHF	TGTGCCTCCAATGGACCGGAACAGCCCCAGCATTTT
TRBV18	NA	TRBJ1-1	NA	CASSPIGLRGENTEAFF	TGTGCCAGCTCACCAATTGGATTGAGGGGAGAGAACACTGAAGCTTTCTTT
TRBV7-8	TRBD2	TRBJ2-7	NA	CASSSGTSGTEQYF	TGTGCCAGCAGCTCCGGGACTAGCGGCACCGAGCAGTACTTC
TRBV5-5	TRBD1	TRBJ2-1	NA	CASSLETGTGGPYNEQFF	TGTGCCAGCAGCTTGGAAACAGGGACAGGGGGCCCGTACAATGAGCAGTTCTTC
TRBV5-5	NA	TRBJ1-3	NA	CASSLQWSAGNTIYF	TGTGCCAGCAGCTTGCAGTGGAGCGCTGGAAACACCATATATTTT
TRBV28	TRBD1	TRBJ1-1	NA	CASRTGGNTEAFF	TGTGCCAGCAGGACAGGGGGGAACACTGAAGCTTTCTTT
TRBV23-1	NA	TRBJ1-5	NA	CASSQFSGYSNQPQHF	TGCGCCAGCAGTCAATTCTCAGGGTATAGCAATCAGCCCCAGCATTTT
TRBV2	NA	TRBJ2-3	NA	CASSEVGTPDTQYF	TGTGCCAGCAGTGAAGTTGGGACTCCAGATACGCAGTATTTT
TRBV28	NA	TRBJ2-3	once	CASRLGMTDTQYF	TGTGCCAGCAGACTGGGAATGACAGATACGCAGTATTTT
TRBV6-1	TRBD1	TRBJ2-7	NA	CASSETGGQAYEQYF	TGTGCCAGCAGTGAAACAGGGGGCCAAGCCTACGAGCAGTACTTC
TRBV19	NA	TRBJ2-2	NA	CASSSIDRNTGELFF	TGTGCCAGTAGTAGTATAGACAGAAACACCGGGGAGCTGTTTTTT
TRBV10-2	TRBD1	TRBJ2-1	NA	CASSGLIGGTGGFYNEQFF	TGCGCCAGCAGTGGATTAATTGGTGGGACAGGGGGCTTCTACAATGAGCAGTTCTTC
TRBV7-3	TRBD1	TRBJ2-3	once	CASSSQGLLTDTQYF	TGTGCCAGCAGCTCACAGGGGCTCCTCACAGATACGCAGTATTTT
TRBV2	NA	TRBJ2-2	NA	CASKTDTGELFF	TGTGCCAGCAAAACAGACACCGGGGAGCTGTTTTTT
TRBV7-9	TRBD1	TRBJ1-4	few	CASSLGDRGQILFF	TGTGCCAGCAGCTTAGGGGACAGGGGGCAGATACTGTTTTTT
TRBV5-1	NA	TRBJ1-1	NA	CASSQNQNTEAFF	TGCGCCAGCAGCCAAAATCAGAACACTGAAGCTTTCTTT
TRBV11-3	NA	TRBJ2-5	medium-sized	CASSSGTEETQYF	TGTGCCAGCAGCTCCGGGACCGAAGAGACCCAGTACTTC